The clone carrying this T cell receptor (beta chain) has only a few counts. V was cut by 9 bases and J by 4 bases, with 7 bases left in between. Looked up from germline, CDR1 is KGHDR and CDR2 is SFDVKD. The CDR3 consists of 11 residues. TCRdb re-called the 5' RACE reads through MiXCR, storing one row per CDR3 protein. The repertoire holds around 230,000 distinct CDR3 sequences, with 6.5% to 7.5% as singletons. The entry originates in a study of T cells after yellow fever vaccination. This sequence joins TRBV24-1 and TRBJ2-3; D remains unclear. This TCR came from a man under 40 who received the YFV17D yellow fever vaccine. The source was CD4+ T cells sorted from PBMCs, collected on the day of the yellow fever booster vaccination. DNA of the CDR3: TGTGCCACCGGCGCCGCAGATACGCAGTATTTT. Translation: CATGAADTQYF.